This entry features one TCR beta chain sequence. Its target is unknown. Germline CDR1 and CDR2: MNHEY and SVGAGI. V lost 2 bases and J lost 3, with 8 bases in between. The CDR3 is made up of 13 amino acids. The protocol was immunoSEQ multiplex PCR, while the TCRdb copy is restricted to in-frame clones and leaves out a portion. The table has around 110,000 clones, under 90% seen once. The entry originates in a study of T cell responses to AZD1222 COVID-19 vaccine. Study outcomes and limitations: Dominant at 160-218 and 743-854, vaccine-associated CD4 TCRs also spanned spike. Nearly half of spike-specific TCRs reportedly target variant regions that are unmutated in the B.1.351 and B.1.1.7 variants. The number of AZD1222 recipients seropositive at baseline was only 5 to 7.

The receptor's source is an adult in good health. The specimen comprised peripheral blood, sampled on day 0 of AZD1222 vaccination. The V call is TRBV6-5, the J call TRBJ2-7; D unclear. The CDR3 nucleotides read TGTGCCAGCAGTTACCACTACCGCTACGAGCAGTACTTC. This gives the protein CASSYHYRYEQYF.